This record covers a single T cell receptor (beta chain). The source of the sample is a study of blood T cell repertoires in COVID-19. Data came from immunoSEQ multiplex PCR; TCRdb stores just in-frame clones and leaves some out. The profile covers 410,000 or so clones, with around nine tenths appearing a single time and 1.5% to 1.9% taken by the ten largest. Trimming shortened V by 4 bases and J by 3 bases, and 10 bases separated the two germline ends. In germline, CDR1 is LGHDT, CDR2 YNNKEL (reference sequence). The CDR3 consists of 14 residues. The genes are TRBV3-1 (or the pseudogene TRBV3-2) and TRBJ2-1, with D perhaps matching TRBD2 (5 bases). The source of this sequence is a woman aged 40 to 50 with COVID-19, enrolled during active disease. Sequencing was performed on peripheral blood. Here the CDR3 reads CASSLTGIYNEQFF. The CDR3 nucleotides read TGTGCCAGCAGCCTCACGGGGATCTACAATGAGCAGTTCTTC.